These 26 T cell receptor beta chains were sequenced from one sample in a study of identical twins. TCRdb itself ran the 5' RACE reads through MiXCR, one entry per CDR3 protein. The sample has approximately 500,000 distinct CDR3 sequences, more than 20% seen once. These records were also assigned to another study, of T cells expressing NK-cell markers.

The source material was CD4+ T cells sorted from blood. Receptors were obtained from a woman aged 18-35 years in good health.

The CDR3, as DNA: TGTGCCAGCAGTTTAGAAGGGATCCGGAACACCGGGGAGCTGTTTTTT. This sequence encodes CASSLEGIRNTGELFF. This chain joins TRBV27 and TRBJ2-2; D is unclear. The CDR3 sequence is 16 residues long. The V gene lost 2 bases and the J gene lost 1 base, with 11 bases spanning the gap. Germline CDR1 is MNHEY and CDR2 is SMNVEV (reference sequence).

This clonotype was seen only once. DNA of the CDR3: TGCGCCAGCAGCCCGACAGGGGCGGGGGAGACCCAGTACTTC. Translating gives CASSPTGAGETQYF. The chain combines TRBV5-1 with TRBJ2-5; 8 nucleotides match TRBD1. Losses at the gene ends were 4 bases for V and 5 bases for J; bases not matched to a gene: 7. The length of the CDR3 is 14 residues. Germline CDR1 is SGHRS and CDR2 is YFSETQ.

In its sample, this clonotype was seen once. The chain is built from TRBV4-2 and TRBJ2-4; the D is unclear. This CDR3 has 16 residues. Germline V gives CDR1 LGHNA, CDR2 YNFKEQ. The germline V and J ends were trimmed by 0 bases and 0 bases, with 9 bases remaining between them. For the CDR3, the DNA is TGTGCCAGCAGCCAAGATACCCATCTAGCCAAAAACATTCAGTACTTC. Amino acids: CASSQDTHLAKNIQYF.

The CDR3 protein is CASSLGTSGSDEQFF. The CDR3 bases are TGCGCCAGCAGCTTGGGGACTAGCGGGTCGGATGAGCAGTTCTTC. J is TRBJ2-1 and V is TRBV5-1, with 11 bases matching TRBD2. The CDR3 is 15 residues long. Per germline, CDR1 SGHRS and CDR2 YFSETQ. V gave up 0 bases and J gave up 8 bases; unmatched junction bases: 4.

The CDR3 sequence is CSASLGATIYF. For the CDR3, the DNA is TGCAGTGCTAGTCTCGGTGCCACCATATATTTT. This chain joins TRBV20-1 and TRBJ1-3; D ambiguous. The CDR3 runs 11 residues. Trimming removed 3 bases from V and 9 bases from J, with 9 bases in between. Germline CDR1 DFQATT, CDR2 SNEGSKA (reference sequence).

This rearrangement joins TRBV18 to TRBJ2-3; 7 bases are shared with TRBD1. CDR3 length: 14 residues. Trimming removed 4 bases from V and 2 bases from J; junction bases left unmatched: 3. Germline CDR1 and CDR2: KGHSH and LQKENI. CDR3 sequence: CASSRDSYTDTQYF. In nucleotides, the CDR3 is TGTGCCAGCTCACGGGACAGCTACACAGATACGCAGTATTTT.

The chain is built from TRBV7-8 and TRBJ2-4; D is possibly TRBD1 (5 bases). Germline assignment: CDR1 SGHVS and CDR2 FQNEAQ. Trimming shortened V by 0 bases and J by 6 bases, and 12 bases separated the two germline ends. This CDR3 is 15 amino acids long. The CDR3 is CASSLARSTGNIQYF. The CDR3 DNA reads TGTGCCAGCAGCTTAGCGCGTTCCACAGGAAACATTCAGTACTTC.

A few counts support this clonotype. V and J are TRBV7-2 and TRBJ2-5, with 9 bases lining up with TRBD2. The ends lost 6 bases at V and 2 bases at J; junction bases unmatched: 13. The V gene's germline CDR1 is SGHTA and CDR2 FQGNSA. CDR3 length: 17 amino acids. CDR3 residues: CASSLSGRSRRQETQYF. CDR3 nucleotides: TGTGCCAGCAGTTTGAGCGGGAGGAGCCGGAGACAAGAGACCCAGTACTTC.

V usage is TRBV15 and J usage is TRBJ1-1; tentative D call: TRBD1 (6 bases). V shed 8 bases and J shed 3 bases, with 13 bases lying between them. The CDR3 runs 13 residues. CDR1 is LNHNV, CDR2 YYDKDF, per germline (reference sequence). CDR3 residues: CATSRGLDTEAFF. DNA of the CDR3: TGTGCCACCTCGAGGGGGTTGGACACTGAAGCTTTCTTT.

This clonotype was seen more than once but under ten times. The chain has TRBV14 and TRBJ2-2; 8 positions match TRBD1. After removal of 4 bases from V and 4 bases from J, the junction contained 5 bases not matched to a gene. The CDR3 is made up of 15 amino acids. The germline V gene has CDR1 SGHDN and CDR2 FVKESK. CDR3 DNA sequence: TGTGCCAGCAGCCCCGGGGACAGGCCCACCGGGGAGCTGTTTTTT. Translating gives CASSPGDRPTGELFF.

The rearrangement links TRBV7-2 to TRBJ2-3; D gene unclear. The CDR3 runs to 15 residues. The germline V gene encodes CDR1 SGHTA and CDR2 FQGNSA. The V end was cut by 1 base, the J end by 2 bases, with 10 bases between. The CDR3: CASSLGPGVTDTQYF. CDR3 nucleotide sequence: TGTGCCAGCAGCTTAGGCCCGGGCGTCACAGATACGCAGTATTTT.

This clonotype has more than one count but fewer than ten. The chain joins TRBV20-1 to TRBJ1-2; 10 bases line up with TRBD1. The CDR3 is 13 residues long. V shed 6 bases and J 8 bases; nucleotides not matched to a gene: 9. Germline CDR1 DFQATT, CDR2 SNEGSKA (reference sequence). The CDR3 DNA reads as TGCAGTGCACGGAGACAGGGGGCACAGGGCTACACCTTC. It yields the protein CSARRQGAQGYTF.

This clonotype was seen a single time. J is TRBJ2-1 and V is TRBV11-2; TRBD2 aligns across 9 bases. Per germline, CDR1 SGHAT and CDR2 FQNNGV. The trim removed 4 bases at V and 3 bases at J, leaving 1 base unmatched. The CDR3 contains 14 residues. In DNA, the CDR3 is TGTGCCAGCAGCTGGCGGGGGGGCTACAATGAGCAGTTCTTC. This sequence encodes CASSWRGGYNEQFF.

The chain combines TRBV20-1 with TRBJ2-2; tentatively, D is TRBD2 (6 bases). This CDR3 is 15 amino acids long. V was shortened by 2 bases and J by 5 bases, with 15 bases between the two germline ends. CDR1 and CDR2 (germline): DFQATT, SNEGSKA (reference sequence). The CDR3 here is CSARIPGLRTGELFF. DNA of the CDR3: TGCAGTGCTAGAATCCCGGGACTCCGTACCGGGGAGCTGTTTTTT.

There are a few counts of this clonotype. The chain is built from TRBV12-3 or TRBV12-4 and TRBJ1-2; 8 bases match TRBD1. The CDR3 has 16 residues. After removal of 2 bases from V and 6 bases from J, the junction contained 11 bases not matched to a gene. This CDR3 is CASSLPTGVYGNGYTF. CDR3 in DNA: TGTGCCAGCAGTTTACCGACAGGGGTTTATGGAAATGGCTACACCTTC.

The sample holds a few counts of this clonotype. The V gene is TRBV5-6, the J gene TRBJ1-1; D is uncertain. The CDR3 extends over 14 amino acids. Germline CDR1 SGHDT, CDR2 YYEEEE. With 10 bases removed from V and 0 bases from J, the gap between germline ends came to 16 bases. CDR3 nucleotides: TGTGCCGTGGGGATCTGGGGAATGAACACTGAAGCTTTCTTT. Translation: CAVGIWGMNTEAFF.

This chain joins TRBV12-3 or TRBV12-4 and TRBJ1-2, with D possibly TRBD1 on 6 matching bases. The CDR3 runs 13 residues. V shed 7 bases and J shed 4 bases, with 13 bases lying between them. CDR3 nucleotides: TGTGCCAGCACCGCTGACAGGCTCTATGGCTACACCTTC. Translation: CASTADRLYGYTF.

In nucleotides, the CDR3 is TGTGCCAGCAGGGGGGACAGGGGGACTACCAAGAACACTGAAGCTTTCTTT. It codes for CASRGDRGTTKNTEAFF. This sequence joins TRBV6-1 and TRBJ1-1, with 11 bases aligning to TRBD1. Trimming removed 6 bases from V and 1 base from J; junction bases left unmatched: 10. The CDR3 runs to 17 residues. The germline gives CDR1 MNHNS, CDR2 SASEGT.

This clonotype was picked up a small number of times. The chain joins TRBV7-2 to TRBJ2-7; D might be TRBD2 (5 bases). The V end was cut by 2 bases, the J end by 3 bases, with 14 bases between. The CDR3 loop spans 15 amino acids. Germline V gene lookup returns CDR1 SGHTA and CDR2 FQGNSA. The CDR3 region is CASSLMDSDFYEQYF. The DNA of the CDR3 is TGTGCCAGCAGCTTAATGGACTCCGACTTCTACGAGCAGTACTTC.

This chain uses TRBV7-8 with TRBJ2-5, with D possibly TRBD1 on 6 matching bases. CDR1 and CDR2 (germline): SGHVS, FQNEAQ. This CDR3 has 16 residues. Trimming stripped 4 bases from V and 4 bases from J, with 19 bases between. The DNA of the CDR3 is TGTGCCAGCAGCTCCCTAAGAGGGCAGGGGAGAGAGACCCAGTACTTC. This codes for CASSSLRGQGRETQYF. The variable domain in full, with the rest retrieved from reference TRBV7-8 and TRBJ2-5, is GAGVSQSPRYKVAKRGQDVALRCDPISGHVSLFWYQQALGQGPEFLTYFQNEAQLDKSGLPSDRFFAERPEGSVSTLKIQRTQQEDSAVYLCASSSLRGQGRETQYFGPGTRLLVL.

This clonotype was picked up many times. The V and J genes are TRBV29-1 and TRBJ2-1; TRBD2 aligns across 12 bases. Trimming at V came to 4 bases and at J to 4 bases, leaving 5 bases not matched to a gene. The CDR3 has 15 amino acids. Germline loops: CDR1 SQVTM, CDR2 ANQGSEA. The CDR3 region is CSVATGTSGYNEQFF. The CDR3 region has the DNA TGCAGCGTTGCCACAGGGACTAGCGGGTACAATGAGCAGTTCTTC.

V is TRBV9 and J is TRBJ2-1; 10 nucleotides line up with TRBD2. The CDR3 is made up of 15 amino acids. With 0 bases clipped from V and 8 bases from J, the junction kept 5 bases outside the gene matches. Germline CDR1 reads SGDLS; CDR2 reads YYNGEE. CDR3 nucleotides: TGTGCCAGCAGCGTAGCTAGCGGGAGATCAGATGAGCAGTTCTTC. This codes for CASSVASGRSDEQFF.

The rearrangement links TRBV7-2 to TRBJ2-1, with D unresolved. The CDR3 spans 14 residues. CDR1 is SGHTA and CDR2 is FQGNSA in the germline V gene. Trimming cost V 4 bases and J 2 bases, with 9 bases left between them. The CDR3 is CASSSEGTYNEQFF. In nucleotides, the CDR3 is TGTGCCAGCAGCTCCGAAGGGACCTACAATGAGCAGTTCTTC. Looking up the rest from reference TRBV7-2 and TRBJ2-1 gives the full variable domain: GAGVSQSPSNKVTEKGKDVELRCDPISGHTALYWYRQSLGQGLEFLIYFQGNSAPDKSGLPSDRFSAERTGGSVSTLTIQRTQQEDSAVYLCASSSEGTYNEQFFGPGTRLTVL.

This sequence joins TRBV6-5 and TRBJ2-7, with 9 nucleotides matching TRBD1. Germline CDR1 MNHEY, CDR2 SVGAGI. CDR3 length: 15 residues. V dropped 4 bases and J dropped 5; count of bases not matched to a gene: 9. The CDR3 coding sequence is TGTGCCAGCAGTTGGACCGGGACAGGGTTGAACGAGCAGTACTTC. Translating gives CASSWTGTGLNEQYF.

V usage is TRBV14 and J usage is TRBJ2-7; D is ambiguous. The CDR3 has 13 amino acids. The V end was cut by 1 base, the J end by 5 bases, with 9 bases between. Germline V CDR1 and CDR2: SGHDN, FVKESK. Written as DNA, the CDR3 is TGTGCCAGCAGCCAAGTCTCCCGGCACGAGCAGTACTTC. This translates into CASSQVSRHEQYF.

Only a few counts were recorded for this clonotype. The rearrangement links TRBV12-3 or TRBV12-4 to TRBJ1-2, with D uncertain. The CDR3 has 11 residues. Trimming took off 4 bases at V and 8 bases at J, with 8 bases between the two ends. CDR3 region: CASSYRRGYTF. CDR3 coding DNA: TGTGCCAGCAGTTATCGGCGGGGCTACACCTTC.